The 6 T cell receptor beta chains given below trace back to one sample, sequenced in a study of spatial heterogeneity in lung cancer. The time point here: blood at routine non-recurrence follow-up after resection. TCRdb called the 5' RACE reads again in MiXCR, with one record for every CDR3 protein. The sample has under 3,500 distinct CDR3 sequences, roughly 51% seen once; the top ten hold 3% to 3.5%. The sample was PBMCs, taken at follow-up. All receptors derive from a male donor with early-stage non-small cell lung cancer.

As concerns this clonotype: This beta chain appears as a stray read in a library generated for alpha chains; its size is not informative. The chain recombines TRBV5-6 with TRBJ1-6, with D hard to call. The V gene lost 2 bases and the J gene lost 7 bases, with 16 bases spanning the gap. The CDR3 runs to 16 residues. From germline, CDR1 is SGHDT and CDR2 YYEEEE. This chain's CDR3 is CASSLFDRYGNSPLHF. CDR3 DNA sequence: TGTGCCAGCAGCTTATTCGACCGCTATGGGAATTCACCCCTCCACTTT.

In the case of this clonotype: Because this beta chain is a stray read in a library intended to capture alpha chains, its abundance should not be given much weight. This chain links TRBV10-3 with TRBJ2-2; D ambiguous. Per germline, CDR1 ENHRY and CDR2 SYGVKD. The CDR3 is 16 amino acids. V was trimmed by 0 bases and J by 1 base, leaving 9 bases between them. The CDR3 loop reads CAISESDPQNTGELFF. The CDR3 nucleotides read TGTGCCATCAGTGAGTCGGACCCGCAGAACACCGGGGAGCTGTTTTTT.

In the case of this clonotype: This beta chain lies outside the target of a library built for alpha chains; its clone size means little. V gene TRBV6-2 or TRBV6-3 combines with J gene TRBJ1-5; maybe TRBD1 (5 bases). CDR1 is MNHEY and CDR2 is SVGEGT in the germline V gene. V was clipped by 4 bases and J by 11 bases, with 24 bases between them. CDR3 length: 16 amino acids. The chain's CDR3 is CASSSQRGADFRAQHF. In nucleotides, the CDR3 is TGTGCCAGCAGTTCCCAGAGGGGCGCCGATTTCAGGGCCCAGCATTTT.

In this sample, this clonotype is large. This beta chain is an off-target read within a library intended for alpha chains, so its frequency means little. V gene TRBV7-8 combines with J gene TRBJ2-7; tentatively, D is TRBD1 or TRBD2 (5 bases each). This CDR3 comprises 14 residues. CDR1 is SGHVS and CDR2 is FQNEAQ in the germline V gene. V was clipped by 1 base and J by 5 bases, with 12 bases between them. In DNA, the CDR3 is TGTGCCAGCAGCTTAGTGTCGGGGCTCCACGAGCAGTACTTC. Translation gives CASSLVSGLHEQYF.

Notes on this clonotype: The library was prepared for alpha chains; this beta chain is a stray read, so its frequency means little. V and J are TRBV5-4 and TRBJ2-1; 8 bases match TRBD1. With 5 bases clipped from V and 4 bases from J, the junction kept 5 bases outside the gene matches. CDR3 length: 14 amino acids. Germline V CDR1 and CDR2: SGHNT, YYREEE (reference sequence). CDR3 DNA: TGTGCCAGCAGGGACAGGGAAAGTTACAATGAGCAGTTCTTC. Amino acids: CASRDRESYNEQFF.

Comment on this clonotype: This beta chain represents an off-target read in a library built for alpha chains; its size is of limited meaning. V gene TRBV25-1 combines with J gene TRBJ2-3, with D perhaps TRBD1 (6 bases). CDR1 and CDR2 (germline): MGHDK, SYGVNS. Trimming pared 2 bases from V and 6 bases from J, leaving 9 bases between. The CDR3 spans 13 residues. The CDR3 here is CASSEGGGDTQYF. CDR3 nucleotides: TGTGCCAGCAGTGAAGGTGGGGGCGATACGCAGTATTTT.